What follows describes a single TCR beta chain. Other DNA sequences in the same sample also yield this CDR3. This record comes from a study of T cell changes during pregnancy in multiple sclerosis. Sequencing used immunoSEQ multiplex PCR; TCRdb keeps in-frame clones, though not all of them. Here the sample spans 50,000 or so clones, around 94% being singletons. Trimming cost V 0 bases and J 1 base, with 12 bases left between them. The CDR3 runs to 16 residues. In germline, CDR1 is MNHNY, CDR2 SVGAGI (reference sequence). The sample here was CD4+ T cells from peripheral blood mononuclear cells, taken in the second trimester of pregnancy. This chain connects TRBV6-6 to TRBJ1-1; no definite D call. This receptor was obtained from a female donor with multiple sclerosis, enrolled in a pregnancy study. CDR3 amino acids: CASSYSLTGQNTEAFF. For the CDR3, the DNA is TGTGCCAGCAGTTACTCTTTGACGGGTCAGAACACTGAAGCTTTCTTT.